These T cell receptor beta chains were read from a single sample in a study of radiotherapy plus CTLA-4 blockade in lung cancer. Some clones are missing from TCRdb's copy, which holds only in-frame ones; the method was immunoSEQ multiplex PCR. The sample shows 85,000 to 90,000 clones, roughly 78% of them seen only once. Sequencing was performed on peripheral blood, taken from a patient treated with radiotherapy plus ipilimumab. The receptor source for this set is a human donor with non-small cell lung cancer that progressed on radiotherapy plus ipilimumab. Each CDR3 is given with its conserved first and last residue. The order of the fields is CDR3 protein, CDR3 DNA, clone size, V gene, D gene, J gene. D genes are given only for firm matches. A clone size is listed for some rows: how often the clone was seen (once, few, many), or a class if it is expanded.

CASSYSGGQGYTF TGTGCCAGCAGTTACAGCGGGGGGCAAGGCTACACCTTC once TRBV6-5 - TRBJ1-2
CASSQDRATNEKLFF TGCGCCAGCAGCCAGGACAGGGCTACCAATGAAAAACTGTTTTTT - TRBV4-1 TRBD1 TRBJ1-4
CSVTGAEETQYF TGCAGCGTGACGGGGGCTGAAGAGACCCAGTACTTC - TRBV29-1 - TRBJ2-5
CASSFKVVEGYNEQFF TGTGCCAGCAGCTTCAAGGTAGTAGAGGGCTACAATGAGCAGTTCTTC - TRBV5-6 - TRBJ2-1
CASSLQGHNEQFF TGCGCCAGCAGCTTGCAAGGCCACAATGAGCAGTTCTTC few TRBV5-1 - TRBJ2-1
CASSLRQGIYNEQFF TGTGCCAGCAGCTTACGACAGGGGATCTACAATGAGCAGTTCTTC - TRBV9 TRBD1 TRBJ2-1
CASSQDPHTGTEPGGQETQYF TGTGCCAGCAGCCAAGATCCTCATACCGGGACGGAACCCGGGGGCCAAGAGACCCAGTACTTC - TRBV4-2 - TRBJ2-5
CASRADRSQETQYF TGTGCCAGCAGGGCCGACAGGTCCCAAGAGACCCAGTACTTC - TRBV2 - TRBJ2-5
CASQHQWGQGSTEAFF TGTGCCAGCCAACACCAATGGGGACAGGGCAGCACTGAAGCTTTCTTT - TRBV7-8 TRBD1 TRBJ1-1
CASARYRASYGYTF TGTGCCAGCGCCCGTTACAGGGCCTCCTATGGCTACACCTTC - TRBV28 - TRBJ1-2
CASNPEPSGEQFF TGTGCCAGCAACCCCGAACCCTCTGGTGAGCAGTTCTTC - TRBV2 - TRBJ2-1
CASSRGWGSSYNEQFF TGTGCCAGCAGCAGAGGTTGGGGGAGCTCCTACAATGAGCAGTTCTTC many TRBV14 - TRBJ2-1
CASSIKVGVEQFF TGTGCCAGTAGTATAAAAGTGGGTGTTGAGCAGTTCTTC - TRBV19 - TRBJ2-1
CASSLSRNTEAFF TGTGCCAGCAGCTTATCCAGGAACACTGAAGCTTTCTTT - TRBV7-2 - TRBJ1-1
CASSFGTGSETQYF TGTGCCAGCAGCTTTGGTACAGGATCAGAGACCCAGTACTTC - TRBV7-9 - TRBJ2-5
CASSYSDRGRDTQYF TGTGCCAGCAGTTACTCGGACAGGGGGCGAGATACGCAGTATTTT - TRBV6-6 TRBD1 TRBJ2-3
CASSPRGGHEKLFF TGTGCCAGCAGCCCGAGGGGGGGGCATGAAAAACTGTTTTTT - TRBV7-9 - TRBJ1-4
CAISANPGGADTEAFF TGTGCCATCAGTGCTAACCCGGGGGGGGCCGACACTGAAGCTTTCTTT - TRBV10-3 - TRBJ1-1
CASSATSSTDTQYF TGTGCCAGCAGTGCAACTAGCAGCACAGATACGCAGTATTTT - TRBV2 - TRBJ2-3
CASSLTRYGYTF TGTGCCAGCAGTTTGACACGTTATGGCTACACCTTC - TRBV28 - TRBJ1-2
CASSKPGQGHYNEQFF TGTGCCAGCAGCAAACCGGGACAGGGGCACTACAATGAGCAGTTCTTC many TRBV13 TRBD1 TRBJ2-1
CASRFRDREALDTQYF TGTGCCAGCAGATTTCGGGACAGGGAAGCGTTAGATACGCAGTATTTT few TRBV7-2 TRBD1 TRBJ2-3
CAWSEGRDTEAFF TGTGCCTGGAGTGAGGGAAGGGACACTGAAGCTTTCTTT - TRBV30 - TRBJ1-1
CASRARDRETYEQYF TGTGCCAGCAGGGCAAGGGACAGGGAAACCTACGAGCAGTACTTC - TRBV28 TRBD1 TRBJ2-7
CASSPTQGGGLEPQHF TGTGCCAGCAGCCCAACACAGGGAGGTGGGTTGGAGCCCCAGCATTTT few TRBV9 - TRBJ1-5
CAIQQSGTDTQYF TGTGCCATCCAACAGTCGGGCACAGATACGCAGTATTTT - TRBV2 - TRBJ2-3
CASSVAPGTANNYGYTF TGTGCCAGCAGCGTAGCTCCCGGGACGGCAAATAACTATGGCTACACCTTC medium-sized TRBV9 - TRBJ1-2
CASSLRTDFTGELFF TGTGCCAGCAGCTTGAGGACAGACTTCACCGGGGAGCTGTTTTTT - TRBV11-2 - TRBJ2-2
CASRFGGELFF TGTGCCAGCAGGTTCGGCGGGGAGCTGTTTTTT many TRBV6-1 - TRBJ2-2
CASSWAGAPNYGYTF TGTGCCAGCAGCTGGGCGGGGGCCCCTAACTATGGCTACACCTTC few TRBV7-2 - TRBJ1-2
CASSAQGGHSPLHF TGTGCCAGCAGCGCACAGGGAGGGCATTCACCCCTCCACTTT few TRBV9 - TRBJ1-6
CASTAEAPGVPF TGTGCCAGCACCGCAGAAGCCCCTGGGGTCCCTTTT - TRBV7-9 - TRBJ1-1
CASSERPGAAFFLF TGTGCCAGCAGTGAAAGGCCGGGGGCGGCCTTTTTTCTTTTC few TRBV2 - TRBJ2-7
CASSLDRTQPQHF TGTGCCAGCAGCCTAGACAGAACGCAGCCCCAGCATTTT - TRBV7-8 - TRBJ1-5
CASSHGTGGGFGSPLHF TGCGCCAGCAGCCATGGGACAGGGGGCGGGTTCGGTTCACCCCTCCACTTT - TRBV5-1 TRBD1 TRBJ1-6
CASSTTRAGGIEQFF TGTGCCAGCAGCACGACTCGAGCGGGGGGGATCGAGCAGTTCTTC - TRBV7-2 TRBD2 TRBJ2-1
CAFSPTGYTEAFF TGTGCCTTTTCTCCGACAGGGTACACTGAAGCTTTCTTT - TRBV30 TRBD1 TRBJ1-1
CASSLGTSGYNEQFF TGTGCCAGCAGTCTCGGGACTAGCGGATACAATGAGCAGTTCTTC - TRBV6-5 TRBD2 TRBJ2-1
CASSLGDQGYEQYF TGTGCCAGCAGTTTGGGGGATCAGGGGTACGAGCAGTACTTC - TRBV27 - TRBJ2-7